The present entry profiles one T cell receptor beta chain with its context. Its target is not known. Isolation of naive CD8 T cells was achieved by sorting on a CD8+CD4-CCR7+CD45RA+ phenotype. From the PCR reads, TCRdb called clonotypes with MiXCR, one entry per CDR3 protein. The data contain about half a million distinct CDR3 sequences, about a fifth of them singletons. This specimen belongs to a study of molecular identifiers for immune sequencing clone quantification. Study-level findings and limits: Spiked Jurkat TCR RNA equivalent to one cell reportedly surfaced among about 1 million naive cells.

The CDR3 runs to 16 residues. CDR1 is LGHNA and CDR2 is YNFKEQ in the germline V gene. V was trimmed by 3 bases and J by 3 bases, leaving 15 bases between them. This clonotype was obtained from a human donor in good health. Some libraries in this study had Jurkat cell RNA spiked in. The sequenced sample was naive CD8+ T cells from blood, with Jurkat cell RNA spiked in. The subset is: FACS-sorted CD8+CD4-CCR7+CD45RA+ naive T cells. V gene TRBV4-2 combines with J gene TRBJ1-3; D is perhaps TRBD1 (6 bases). The DNA of the CDR3 is TGTGCCAGCAGCCAGGATAACAGGGAAAGTGGAAACACCATATATTTT. Translated: CASSQDNRESGNTIYF.